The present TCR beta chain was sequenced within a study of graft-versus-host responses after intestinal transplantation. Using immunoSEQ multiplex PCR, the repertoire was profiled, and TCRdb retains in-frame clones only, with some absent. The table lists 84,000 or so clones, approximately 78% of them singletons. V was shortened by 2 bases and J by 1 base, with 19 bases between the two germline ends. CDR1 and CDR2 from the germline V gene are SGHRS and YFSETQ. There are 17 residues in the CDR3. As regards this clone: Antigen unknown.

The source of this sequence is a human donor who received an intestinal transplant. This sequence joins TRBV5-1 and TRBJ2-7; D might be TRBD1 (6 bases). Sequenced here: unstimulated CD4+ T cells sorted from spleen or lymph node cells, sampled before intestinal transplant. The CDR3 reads CASSFNQGSAGSYEQYF. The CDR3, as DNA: TGCGCCAGCAGCTTTAATCAGGGGTCGGCTGGGTCCTACGAGCAGTACTTC.